This T cell receptor (beta chain) was obtained from a study of T cells in women clearing cervical HPV infection. Data came from immunoSEQ multiplex PCR; TCRdb stores just in-frame clones and leaves some out. The table counts around 38,000 clones; about 7.3% lies in the top ten. In the case of this clone: The read finishes 3 residues shy of the CDR3 end, and the germline J gene is used to complete it.

V lost 6 bases and J 4 bases, leaving 12 bases between the germline ends. The CDR3 sequence is 13 residues long. Germline V gene lookup returns CDR1 SNHLY and CDR2 FYNNEI. This receptor was identified in a woman aged 18-69 years with a cervical HPV16 infection that either progressed to CIN3+ or cleared (not recorded which). The specimen sequenced was blood buffy coat. The chain employs TRBV2 and TRBJ1-1; no firm D call. CDR3 DNA (partial): TGTGCCAGCAGGGAAACGAGCGGCACTGAA. Translated: CASRETSGTE. The CDR3, in full, reads CASRETSGTEAFF.